This T cell receptor beta chain appears in the sequencing data of a study of identical twins. Study-wide results and limits: Weaker excess sharing between twins was seen in beta out-of-frame sequences. Models predicted less out-of-frame TCR alpha sharing in monozygotic twins than was found. Fewer insertions marked abundant cord blood beta clonotypes; young adult naive trended weakly, memory not at all.

A remark on this clonotype: Its antigen is undetermined.

TCRdb re-derived calls from the 5' RACE reads in MiXCR, one entry per CDR3 protein. Among approximately 210,000 distinct CDR3 sequences, around 9.6% were seen once, and the ten largest hold over 4.5%. Between the trimmed V and J ends, which lost 3 bases and 0 bases, there was a span of 24 bases. The CDR3 length is 19 residues. Germline V gives CDR1 MNHNS, CDR2 SASEGT. The sample taken for sequencing was memory (CD45RO+) T cells sorted from blood. The rearrangement uses TRBV6-1 and TRBJ2-7; D unclear. This sequence was found in a woman younger than 30 in good health. The CDR3, as DNA: TGTGCCAGCAGTGAGCGAACCGTCACTGGCACATTGAGCTCCTACGAGCAGTACTTC. It yields the protein CASSERTVTGTLSSYEQYF.